Following are 17 T cell receptor beta chains from one sample sequenced in a study of synovial regulatory T cells in juvenile arthritis. The assay was immunoSEQ multiplex PCR, and TCRdb's table has in-frame clones only and misses some. Its table lists 7,500 to 10,000 clones. The sequencing sample was made of Treg cells from blood. The sample's subset: remaining (HLA-DR-negative) circulating blood Treg cells. These receptors were collected from a donor aged 2-30 years with juvenile idiopathic arthritis.

The rearrangement uses TRBV7-9 and TRBJ1-2. This CDR3 region has 13 residues. The entry carries no DNA sequence. CDR1 SEHNR and CDR2 FQNEAQ come from the germline V gene (reference sequence). CDR3 residues: CASSSPRGYGYTF.

J is TRBJ1-1 and V is TRBV7-2. Germline CDR1 reads SGHTA; CDR2 reads FQGNSA. This CDR3 has 13 amino acids. DNA was not recorded. The chain's CDR3 is CASSTAAPSEAFF.

The CDR3 reads CASRGAGRWYNEQFF. This chain connects TRBV6-1 to TRBJ2-1; TCRdb proposes TRBD2, but this gene call is untestable without DNA. CDR1 and CDR2 (germline): MNHNS, SASEGT. The CDR3 loop spans 15 amino acids. This entry has no DNA.

This CDR3 reads CASSRTPGTLANYGYTF. The chain links TRBV11-2 to TRBJ1-2; TCRdb's D call of TRBD1 is untestable without DNA. The CDR3 has 17 amino acids. No DNA sequence is on record. The germline V gene has CDR1 SGHAT and CDR2 FQNNGV.

J is TRBJ2-7 and V is TRBV18; TCRdb picks TRBD1, but there is no DNA to check that call. Germline lookup yields CDR1 KGHSH and CDR2 LQKENI. The CDR3 loop spans 15 amino acids. No DNA sequence was recorded. The CDR3 reads CASSDVNRASYEQYF.

Considering frequency, this clone is medium-sized. V is TRBV6-1 and J is TRBJ1-2. The CDR3 has 13 residues. A DNA sequence was not provided. Per the germline V gene, CDR1 is MNHNS and CDR2 is SASEGT. The CDR3 loop is CASSLTGLRGYTF.

The V call is TRBV9, the J call TRBJ2-3; TCRdb gives TRBD2 as the D gene, but with no DNA this cannot be confirmed. The CDR3 has 19 residues. No DNA accompanies this entry. Germline-derived CDR1 and CDR2 are SGDLS and YYNGEE. The CDR3 reads CASSAPLLAGGPIADTQYF.

The V gene is TRBV9, the J gene TRBJ1-4; TCRdb calls TRBD1, which cannot be checked without DNA. The CDR3 runs to 15 residues. Nucleotide data are not available. CDR1 and CDR2 (germline): SGDLS, YYNGEE. The CDR3 sequence: CASSPTGGAHEKLFF.

The chain has TRBV5-6 and TRBJ1-2. Germline lookup yields CDR1 SGHDT and CDR2 YYEEEE. The CDR3 contains 12 residues. DNA was not recorded. The CDR3 loop reads CASSLGDVGYTF.

The chain combines TRBV10-3 with TRBJ2-4; no DNA is available, so the TRBD2 call from TCRdb remains unchecked. CDR1 ENHRY and CDR2 SYGVKD come from the germline V gene. This CDR3 region has 13 residues. No coding sequence is recorded. The chain's CDR3 is CAIKSAGKNIQYF.

The chain links TRBV18 to TRBJ2-2. In germline, CDR1 is KGHSH, CDR2 LQKENI. The CDR3 spans 14 residues. DNA for this receptor is not on file. CDR3 sequence: CASSSRALTGELFF.

V and J are TRBV19 and TRBJ1-2; TCRdb selects TRBD1, and the lack of DNA leaves this call unchecked. The CDR3 sequence is 15 residues long. The DNA is not on file. Germline lookup yields CDR1 LNHDA and CDR2 SQIVND (reference sequence). The CDR3 loop is CASSITGQGLAGYTF.

The rearrangement uses TRBV6-1 and TRBJ2-7; without DNA, the TCRdb call of TRBD2 cannot be checked. The CDR3 has 13 amino acids. This entry has no DNA. Germline V CDR1 and CDR2: MNHNS, SASEGT. The CDR3 is CASSPLLSYEQYF.

The V call is TRBV6-1, the J call TRBJ2-5; checking the TCRdb D call of TRBD2 is not possible without DNA. CDR1 and CDR2 (germline): MNHNS, SASEGT. The CDR3 is made up of 16 amino acids. No DNA is recorded. The CDR3 sequence is CASSGGTSGRRETQYF.

The chain has TRBV4-1 and TRBJ2-3; TCRdb gives TRBD2 as the D gene, but with no DNA this cannot be confirmed. Germline V CDR1 and CDR2: MGHRA, YSYEKL. CDR3 size: 17 residues. No DNA was logged. The CDR3 is CASSLLLGGSFTDTQYF.

The CDR3 protein is CASSLNPRMTYEQYF. The J gene is TRBJ2-7, the V gene TRBV5-6; TCRdb proposes TRBD1, but this gene call is untestable without DNA. The V gene's germline CDR1 is SGHDT and CDR2 YYEEEE. CDR3 length: 15 amino acids. The record lacks a DNA sequence.

J is TRBJ2-1 and V is TRBV20-1; the TRBD2 assignment by TCRdb is unverifiable without DNA. The germline gives CDR1 DFQATT, CDR2 SNEGSKA (reference sequence). This CDR3 is 11 amino acids long. A DNA sequence was not provided. CDR3 in amino acids: CSAISSGEQFF.